Presented here are 4 T cell receptor beta chains from one specimen sequenced in a study of blood T cells in healthy people across ages. The authors ran a second PCR of about 7 to 12 cycles using a sample-barcoded 5' primer and a J-beta primer mix. TCRdb analysed the 5' RACE reads with MiXCR anew, one entry per CDR3 protein. The sample lists about 1,500,000 distinct CDR3 sequences; 42% were seen once. Sequencing input: blood. The origin of the receptors is a woman aged 18-29 years in good health.

The genes are TRBV27 and TRBJ2-1; tentatively, D is TRBD2 (5 bases). The CDR3 length is 17 residues. The germline gives CDR1 MNHEY, CDR2 SMNVEV (reference sequence). V was trimmed by 3 bases and J by 2 bases, leaving 17 bases between them. CDR3: CASSFRVGSGPYNEQFF. The DNA for the CDR3 is TGTGCCAGCAGTTTTAGGGTTGGGAGCGGACCCTACAATGAGCAGTTCTTC.

This clonotype showed up many times. The chain employs TRBV7-9 and TRBJ1-4; 7 bases align to TRBD1. The germline CDR1 and CDR2 sequences are SEHNR and FQNEAQ (reference sequence). The CDR3 runs 16 residues. Trimming removed 5 bases from V and 0 bases from J; junction bases left unmatched: 6. The CDR3 sequence: CASSDGTDATNEKLFF. The DNA for the CDR3 is TGTGCCAGCAGCGACGGGACAGACGCAACTAATGAAAAACTGTTTTTT.

This clonotype was recorded a few times. The rearrangement uses TRBV20-1 and TRBJ2-1; 12 bases line up with TRBD2. There are 15 residues in the CDR3. Germline lookup yields CDR1 DFQATT and CDR2 SNEGSKA (reference sequence). The CDR3 loop reads CSADSLAGGVDEQFF. CDR3 coding DNA: TGCAGCGCCGATTCGCTAGCGGGGGGGGTGGATGAGCAGTTCTTC.

This clonotype showed up many times. The V call is TRBV20-1, the J call TRBJ1-2, with D perhaps TRBD1 (6 bases). CDR1 and CDR2 from the germline V gene are DFQATT and SNEGSKA (reference sequence). Between the trimmed V and J ends, which lost 3 bases and 4 bases, there was a span of 12 bases. The CDR3 spans 13 residues. CDR3 nucleotide sequence: TGCAGTGCTAGTCCACAGGGTGGCTATGGCTACACCTTC. Translated, it gives CSASPQGGYGYTF.